This T cell receptor beta chain was obtained from a study of OX40 agonist ivuxolimab in advanced cancers. At the level of the study: Those enrolled were approximately 83% male, with a mean age of roughly 60 years and ages from 23 to 79. Previous treatment with anti-PD-1, anti-PD-L1 or anti-CTLA-4 therapy was allowed; 40% had received some.

Generated by immunoSEQ multiplex PCR, the TCRdb table keeps only in-frame clones and is missing some. Among around 70,000 clones listed, 80% to 85% were seen once. Autoimmune disease history or systemic immunosuppression barred patients. This CDR3 region has 14 residues. Germline lookup yields CDR1 SGHRS and CDR2 YFSETQ. V lost 4 bases, J lost 4 bases, and 12 bases lay in between. The material was CD4+ or CD8+ T cells sorted from blood, obtained in a trial of the OX40 agonist ivuxolimab. The receptor was isolated from an adult with an advanced solid tumor such as melanoma, head and neck, liver or kidney cancer. The chain is built from TRBV5-1 and TRBJ2-1; tentative D call: TRBD1 (5 bases). CDR3: CASSPPDSYNEQFF. As DNA, the CDR3 is TGCGCCAGCAGCCCCCCCGACAGTTACAATGAGCAGTTCTTC.